The clone carrying this T cell receptor (beta chain) was counted many times. What it recognizes is unknown. TCR beta VDJ and CDR3 profiling used genomic DNA as template. TCRdb used MiXCR to reprocess the reads, holding one entry per CDR3 protein. There are about 81,000 distinct CDR3 sequences in the sample; approximately 46% occur only once, and around 63% lies in the top ten. This sample is drawn from a study of CD8+CD57+ T cells in acquired aplastic anemia. Across the study: Healthy donor CD4+ cell samples had a mean of approximately 11 million reads.

The CDR3 covers 14 residues. Trimming cost V 5 bases and J 8 bases, with 17 bases left between them. Looked up from germline, CDR1 is KGHDR and CDR2 is SFDVKD. Findings of the study overall: Around 30 sequences, all CD8+ CDR3, were shared between patients and controls.

Sequencing was done on a sample of sorted CD4+, CD8+, or CD8+CD57+ T cells (not recorded which) from PBMCs. The chain recombines TRBV24-1 with TRBJ1-2, with a possible D match to TRBD1 (6 bases). The sequence derives from a human donor in good health, serving as a control. CDR3 sequence (DNA): TGTGCCACCAGTGTAAAGGACAGCGGGGTCGGCTACACCTTC. This gives the protein CATSVKDSGVGYTF.